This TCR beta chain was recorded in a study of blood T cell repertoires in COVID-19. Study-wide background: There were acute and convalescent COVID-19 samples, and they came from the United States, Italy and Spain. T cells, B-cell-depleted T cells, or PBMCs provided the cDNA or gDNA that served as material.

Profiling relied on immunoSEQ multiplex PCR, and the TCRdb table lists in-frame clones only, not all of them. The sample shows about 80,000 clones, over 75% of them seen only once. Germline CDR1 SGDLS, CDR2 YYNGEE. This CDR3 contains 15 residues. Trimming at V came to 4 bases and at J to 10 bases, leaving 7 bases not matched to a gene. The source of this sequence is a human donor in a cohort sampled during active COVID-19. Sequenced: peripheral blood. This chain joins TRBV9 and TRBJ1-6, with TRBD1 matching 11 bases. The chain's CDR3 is CASSPQDRGRSPLHF. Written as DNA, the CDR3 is TGTGCCAGCAGCCCCCAGGACAGGGGGCGATCACCCCTCCACTTT.